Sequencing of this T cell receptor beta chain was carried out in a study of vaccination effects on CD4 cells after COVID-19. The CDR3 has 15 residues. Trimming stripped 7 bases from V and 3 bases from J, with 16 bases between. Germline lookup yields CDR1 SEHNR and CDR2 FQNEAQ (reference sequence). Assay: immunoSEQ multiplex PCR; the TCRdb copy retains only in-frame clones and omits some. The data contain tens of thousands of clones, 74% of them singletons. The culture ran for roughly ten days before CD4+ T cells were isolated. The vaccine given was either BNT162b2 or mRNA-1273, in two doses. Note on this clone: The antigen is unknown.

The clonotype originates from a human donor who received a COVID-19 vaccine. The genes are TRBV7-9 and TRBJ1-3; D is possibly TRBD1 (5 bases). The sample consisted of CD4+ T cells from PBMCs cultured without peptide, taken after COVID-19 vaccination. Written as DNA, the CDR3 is TGTGCCAGCACCACCTTTCAGGGAGGTGGAAACACCATATATTTT. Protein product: CASTTFQGGGNTIYF.